The 18 T cell receptor beta chains in this list originate from one sample, sequenced in a study. TCRdb called the RT-PCR reads again in MiXCR, with one record for every CDR3 protein. In the table there are more than 550,000 distinct CDR3 sequences, 12% to 15% of which are singletons. The sequencing input was memory CD4+ T cells from blood. These receptors originate from a female donor in good health, serving as a healthy control.

The rearrangement links TRBV6-1 to TRBJ1-5; no firm D call. The germline gives CDR1 MNHNS, CDR2 SASEGT. This CDR3 is built from 14 residues. Trimming pared 5 bases from V and 9 bases from J, leaving 17 bases between. The CDR3 region has the DNA TGTGCCAGCAGTCTTCAGCCCAACCCGGGGCCCCAGCATTTT. Translating gives CASSLQPNPGPQHF.

This sequence joins TRBV27 and TRBJ1-2; 10 bases map to TRBD1. Germline loops: CDR1 MNHEY, CDR2 SMNVEV (reference sequence). The V and J ends lost 4 bases and 7 bases, in that order; junction bases with no gene match: 9. This CDR3 spans 15 amino acids. The DNA for the CDR3 is TGTGCCAGCAGTTCAATAGGACAGGGGGGCAGTGGCTACACCTTC. It is translated as CASSSIGQGGSGYTF.

This chain uses TRBV5-1 with TRBJ2-5; D is undetermined. The germline V and J ends were trimmed by 1 base and 4 bases, with 11 bases remaining between them. The CDR3 runs 14 residues. The germline gives CDR1 SGHRS, CDR2 YFSETQ. Written as DNA, the CDR3 is TGCGCCAGCAGCTTGTATGGCTCGCGAGAGACCCAGTACTTC. Translating gives CASSLYGSRETQYF.

This chain joins TRBV7-9 and TRBJ2-2, with D possibly TRBD1 on 5 matching bases. Trimming pared 1 base from V and 3 bases from J, leaving 21 bases between. Germline V lookup: CDR1 SEHNR, CDR2 FQNEAQ (reference sequence). The CDR3 consists of 19 residues. The CDR3 DNA follows: TGTGCCAGCAGCTTAGATAGGGGCTGGGGTCGAATAGACACCGGGGAGCTGTTTTTT. Amino acid sequence: CASSLDRGWGRIDTGELFF.

The V call is TRBV3-1, the J call TRBJ2-7; D unclear. The CDR3 extends over 14 amino acids. The V end lost 4 bases, the J end lost 2 bases, and 12 bases lay between the germline ends. Germline V gene lookup returns CDR1 LGHDT and CDR2 YNNKEL (reference sequence). The CDR3 region is CASSPGYTAYEQYF. The CDR3 DNA follows: TGTGCCAGCAGCCCGGGTTACACCGCCTACGAGCAGTACTTC.

The V call is TRBV4-2, the J call TRBJ1-2; D gene unclear. This CDR3 is 12 amino acids long. Trimming pared 0 bases from V and 8 bases from J, leaving 7 bases between. The germline gives CDR1 LGHNA, CDR2 YNFKEQ. In DNA form, the CDR3 reads TGTGCCAGCAGCCAAGAAGGCAGGGGCTACACCTTC. Translated, it gives CASSQEGRGYTF.

This clonotype was recorded at least ten times. This chain uses TRBV6-5 with TRBJ2-5; D might be TRBD1 (5 bases). Germline values: CDR1 MNHEY, CDR2 SVGAGI. The CDR3 covers 13 residues. V was pared by 8 bases and J by 1 base, with 11 bases between. As DNA, the CDR3 is TGTGCCAGCGGGATGACAGCCCAAGAGACCCAGTACTTC. It encodes CASGMTAQETQYF.

Comment on this clonotype: One end of the junction does not line up with germline, which may come from a read error. The V call is TRBV30, the J call TRBJ1-5, with a tentative D call TRBD1 (6 bases). CDR3 length equals 14 residues. Germline values: CDR1 GTSNPN, CDR2 SVGIG (reference sequence). This CDR3 reads CAWRGGNSDQPQHF. In DNA form, the CDR3 reads TGTGCCTGGAGAGGGGGAAATAGCGATCAGCCCCAGCATTTT.

This clonotype was observed at least ten times. The genes are TRBV4-3 and TRBJ2-7, with 7 positions matching TRBD2. Germline V gives CDR1 LGHNA, CDR2 YSLEER. J was trimmed by 0 bases and V by 2 bases; bases with no gene match: 1. This CDR3 has 14 amino acids. CDR3 sequence: CASSQRTSSYEQYF. CDR3 sequence (DNA): TGCGCCAGCAGCCAACGGACTAGCTCCTACGAGCAGTACTTC.

This clonotype was seen only a few times. The V call is TRBV6-1, the J call TRBJ1-5; TRBD1 is a possible D gene (6 bases). The germline CDR1 and CDR2 sequences are MNHNS and SASEGT. The CDR3 contains 16 residues. Trimming pared 2 bases from V and 5 bases from J, leaving 16 bases between. The CDR3: CASSERLGGGYQPQHF. The CDR3 bases are TGTGCCAGCAGTGAACGTTTGGGAGGGGGATATCAGCCCCAGCATTTT.

This clonotype was recorded a few times. The chain combines TRBV10-2 with TRBJ2-4, with D tentatively TRBD1 (6 bases). The CDR3 runs to 15 residues. Germline V gene sequence: CDR1 WSHSY, CDR2 SAAADI. The germline V and J ends were trimmed by 0 bases and 7 bases, with 13 bases remaining between them. The CDR3 sequence: CASSESGGVGNIQYF. Written as DNA, the CDR3 is TGCGCCAGCAGTGAGTCAGGGGGAGTTGGGAACATTCAGTACTTC.

Points on this clonotype: A much larger clone differs from this one at a single base, so this may be a read error. The rearrangement uses TRBV6-1 and TRBJ1-1, with D possibly TRBD1 on 6 matching bases. The CDR3 extends over 15 amino acids. Germline-derived CDR1 and CDR2 are MNHNS and SASEGT. Here the CDR3 DNA reads TGTGCCAGAAGTGAAGCTGGAAGGGGGGGCACTGAAGCTTTCTTT. Its translation is CARSEAGRGGTEAFF.

This clonotype was counted only a few times. V gene TRBV7-3 combines with J gene TRBJ2-3; no firm D call. Trimming cost V 5 bases and J 5 bases, with 11 bases left between them. Per the germline V gene, CDR1 is SGHTA and CDR2 is FQGTGA. The CDR3 length is 13 residues. CDR3 amino acids: CASSPLVGDTQYF. The CDR3 region has the DNA TGTGCCAGCAGCCCACTCGTCGGAGATACGCAGTATTTT.

This clonotype was observed at least ten times. The V gene is TRBV4-2, the J gene TRBJ1-1; D gene unclear. Germline assignment: CDR1 LGHNA and CDR2 YNFKEQ. The length of the CDR3 is 14 residues. The V gene lost 0 bases and the J gene lost 1 base, with 6 bases spanning the gap. CDR3 residues: CASSQDIWNTEAFF. CDR3 bases: TGTGCCAGCAGCCAAGATATATGGAACACTGAAGCTTTCTTT.

This clonotype showed up just a few times. CDR3 loop: CSARDGQRGNIQYF. CDR3 nucleotide sequence: TGCAGTGCTAGAGATGGGCAACGGGGGAACATTCAGTACTTC. The rearrangement uses TRBV20-1 and TRBJ2-4; tentative D call: TRBD2 (6 bases). V lost 0 bases, J lost 7 bases, and 13 bases lay in between. CDR3 length equals 14 residues. CDR1 and CDR2 from the germline V gene are DFQATT and SNEGSKA (reference sequence).

The chain uses TRBV11-2 and TRBJ1-2, with D perhaps TRBD1 (5 bases). Germline lookup yields CDR1 SGHAT and CDR2 FQNNGV. Deletions cut 8 bases from V and 5 bases from J, with 21 bases between. The CDR3 runs to 15 residues. The CDR3 reads CASRGSDTSLYGYTF. CDR3 nucleotide sequence: TGTGCCAGCCGAGGGTCGGACACCAGTCTATATGGCTACACCTTC.

The rearrangement uses TRBV20-1 and TRBJ2-7; the match to TRBD2 covers 12 bases. The CDR3 sequence is 14 residues long. The germline V gene has CDR1 DFQATT and CDR2 SNEGSKA (reference sequence). V shed 6 bases and J 5 bases; nucleotides not matched to a gene: 8. CDR3 DNA: TGCAGTGCCGTAGCTAGCGGGAGGGCCGACGAGCAGTACTTC. Translation: CSAVASGRADEQYF.

A few counts support this clonotype. V is TRBV18 and J is TRBJ1-1; D not certain. V was pared by 2 bases and J by 4 bases, with 8 bases between. The CDR3 has 13 amino acids. Germline-derived CDR1 and CDR2 are KGHSH and LQKENI. Here the CDR3 DNA reads TGTGCCAGCTCACCATCCGGGGTCACTGAAGCTTTCTTT. It yields the protein CASSPSGVTEAFF.